This T cell receptor beta chain was documented in a study of blood T cell repertoires in COVID-19. The wider study: Italy, Spain and the United States were the sources of the convalescent and acute COVID-19 samples. PBMCs, B-cell-depleted T cells, or T cells were the source of the cDNA or gDNA that made up the material.

Germline CDR1 SGHRS, CDR2 YFSETQ. Trimming took off 0 bases at V and 3 bases at J, with 12 bases between the two ends. This CDR3 has 15 amino acids. In the study's own analysis: Amplification of reference gene primers provided the estimated nucleated cell counts. Using immunoSEQ multiplex PCR, the repertoire was profiled, and TCRdb retains in-frame clones only, with some absent. The DNA was the basis for D and trimming; V, J and clone size are from that table. Of some 45,000 clones listed, 92% were seen once; the top ten hold around 12%. The rearrangement uses TRBV5-1 and TRBJ1-1; D possibly corresponds to TRBD1 (5 bases). The sequenced sample was peripheral blood. This receptor was obtained from a human donor in a cohort sampled during active COVID-19. In DNA, the CDR3 is TGCGCCAGCAGCTTGGCCGGTCAGGGCTACACTGAAGCTTTCTTT. It specifies CASSLAGQGYTEAFF.